A single T cell receptor beta chain is shown here with its context. These data originate in a study of shared clonotypes between healthy human individuals. The assay was immunoSEQ multiplex PCR, and TCRdb's table has in-frame clones only and misses some. The table has about 490,000 clones, almost 80% seen once. The germline V gene encodes CDR1 KGHSH and CDR2 LQKENI. V gave up 3 bases and J gave up 0 bases, with 12 bases separating them. The CDR3 totals 15 residues. The TCR was taken from a woman in her thirties or forties in good health. Some clones in this sample may be carry-over from other donors' samples. The chain links TRBV18 to TRBJ2-7; weak D call: TRBD2 (5 bases). The sample taken for sequencing was PBMCs. CDR3 DNA: TGTGCCAGCTCACCGGCTAGCTCTCGCTCCTACGAGCAGTACTTC. Encoded protein: CASSPASSRSYEQYF.